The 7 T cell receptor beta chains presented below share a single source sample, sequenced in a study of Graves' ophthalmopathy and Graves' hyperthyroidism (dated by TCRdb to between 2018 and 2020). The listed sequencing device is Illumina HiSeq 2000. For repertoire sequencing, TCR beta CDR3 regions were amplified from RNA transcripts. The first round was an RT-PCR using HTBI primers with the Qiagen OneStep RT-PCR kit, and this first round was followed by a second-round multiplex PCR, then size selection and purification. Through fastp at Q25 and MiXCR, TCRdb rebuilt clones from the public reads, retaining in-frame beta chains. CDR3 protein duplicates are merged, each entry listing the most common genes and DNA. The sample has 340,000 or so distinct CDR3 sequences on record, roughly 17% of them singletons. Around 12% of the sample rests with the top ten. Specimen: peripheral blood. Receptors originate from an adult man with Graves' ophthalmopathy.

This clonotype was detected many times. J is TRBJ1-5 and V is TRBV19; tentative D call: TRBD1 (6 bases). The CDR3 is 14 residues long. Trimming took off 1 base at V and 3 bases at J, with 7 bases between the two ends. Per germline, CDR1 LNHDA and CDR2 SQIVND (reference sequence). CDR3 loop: CASSIGQVNQPQHF. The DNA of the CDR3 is TGTGCCAGTAGTATAGGACAGGTCAATCAGCCCCAGCATTTT.

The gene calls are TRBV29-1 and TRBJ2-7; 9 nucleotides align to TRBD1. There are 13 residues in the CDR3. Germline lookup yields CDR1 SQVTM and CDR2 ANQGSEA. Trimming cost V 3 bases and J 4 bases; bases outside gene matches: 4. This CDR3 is CSVERGQGYEQYF. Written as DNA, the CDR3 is TGCAGCGTTGAGCGGGGACAGGGTTACGAGCAGTACTTC.

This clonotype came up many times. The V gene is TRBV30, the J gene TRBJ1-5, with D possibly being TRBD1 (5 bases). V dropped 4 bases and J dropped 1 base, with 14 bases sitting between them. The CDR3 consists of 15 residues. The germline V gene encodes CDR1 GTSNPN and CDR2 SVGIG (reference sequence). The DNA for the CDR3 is TGTGCCTGGAATGTGGGGGGAGTCAGCAATCAGCCCCAGCATTTT. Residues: CAWNVGGVSNQPQHF.

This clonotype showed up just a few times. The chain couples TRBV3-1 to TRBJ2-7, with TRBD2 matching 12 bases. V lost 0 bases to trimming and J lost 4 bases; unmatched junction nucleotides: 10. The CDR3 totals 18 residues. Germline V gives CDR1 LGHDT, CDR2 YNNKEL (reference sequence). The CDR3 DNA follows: TGTGCCAGCAGCCAAGATAGAACTAGCGGGAGGCTAAGGTACGAGCAGTACTTC. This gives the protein CASSQDRTSGRLRYEQYF.

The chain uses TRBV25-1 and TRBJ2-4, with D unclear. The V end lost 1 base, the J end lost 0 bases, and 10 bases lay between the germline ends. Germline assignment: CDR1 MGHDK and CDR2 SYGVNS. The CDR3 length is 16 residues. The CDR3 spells CASSESKGLAKNIQYF. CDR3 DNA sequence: TGTGCCAGCAGTGAATCCAAGGGCTTAGCCAAAAACATTCAGTACTTC. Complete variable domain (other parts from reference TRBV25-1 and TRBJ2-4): EADIYQTPRYLVIGTGKKITLECSQTMGHDKMYWYQQDPGMELHLIHYSYGVNSTEKGDLSSESTVSRIRTEHFPLTLESARPSHTSQYLCASSESKGLAKNIQYFGAGTRLSVL.

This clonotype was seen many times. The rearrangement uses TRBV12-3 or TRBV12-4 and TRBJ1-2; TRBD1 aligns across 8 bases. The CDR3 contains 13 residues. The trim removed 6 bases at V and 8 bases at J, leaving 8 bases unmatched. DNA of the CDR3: TGTGCCAGCAGAGGTCAGGGGGCTGGGGGCTACACCTTC. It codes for CASRGQGAGGYTF.

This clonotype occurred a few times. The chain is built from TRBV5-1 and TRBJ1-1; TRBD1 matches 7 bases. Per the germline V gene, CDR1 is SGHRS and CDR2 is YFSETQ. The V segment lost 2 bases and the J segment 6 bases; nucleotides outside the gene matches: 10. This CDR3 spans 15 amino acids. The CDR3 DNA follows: TGCGCCAGCAGCTTACGGCAGGGGGAGGCTTCTGAAGCTTTCTTT. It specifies CASSLRQGEASEAFF.